These T cell receptor beta chains were read from a single sample in a study of cytomegalovirus exposure and HLA in healthy donors. Sequenced by immunoSEQ multiplex PCR; TCRdb stores in-frame clones only, minus some. This table has 200,000 or so clones, 70% to 80% appearing once. Specimen: PBMCs. The receptors originated from a woman aged 30 to 39 in good health and CMV-seropositive. Both conserved end residues are part of each CDR3. A D gene is named only where the DNA matches it firmly. Only part of the rows carry a size: once, few, many, or a class if the clone is expanded.

TRBV5-1,TRBD2,TRBJ2-5,17,NA,CASSPTPTSGGGQTQYF,TGCGCCAGCAGCCCAACCCCGACTAGCGGGGGGGGCCAGACCCAGTACTTC
TRBV6-5,NA,TRBJ2-7,15,NA,CASSYSAGGTYEQYF,TGTGCCAGCAGTTACTCCGCGGGCGGTACCTACGAGCAGTACTTC
TRBV9,TRBD1,TRBJ1-2,18,once,CASSVGQGASKGGYGYTF,TGTGCCAGCAGCGTTGGACAGGGGGCGTCAAAGGGGGGCTATGGCTACACCTTC
TRBV18,NA,TRBJ2-2,13,NA,CASSPIGDGELFF,TGTGCCAGCTCACCAATAGGGGACGGGGAGCTGTTTTTT
TRBV18,NA,TRBJ2-2,15,NA,CASSPSVPGPGELFF,TGTGCCAGCTCACCAAGCGTCCCAGGGCCCGGGGAGCTGTTTTTT
TRBV7-2,TRBD1,TRBJ1-1,14,NA,CASSSGTGWTEAFF,TGTGCCAGCAGTTCCGGGACAGGGTGGACTGAAGCTTTCTTT
TRBV5-4,NA,TRBJ2-3,15,few,CASSLDSGYTDTQYF,TGTGCCAGCAGCTTGGATAGCGGATACACAGATACGCAGTATTTT
TRBV7-9,TRBD2,TRBJ2-3,15,NA,CASSKMGGRADTQYF,TGTGCCAGCAGCAAAATGGGCGGGAGGGCAGATACGCAGTATTTT
TRBV30,NA,TRBJ2-3,15,few,CAWSSTSGLADTQYF,TGTGCCTGGAGTTCGACCAGCGGGTTGGCAGATACGCAGTATTTT
TRBV4-2,TRBD1,TRBJ1-5,17,NA,CASSQEGQVDSNQPQHF,TGTGCCAGCAGCCAAGAGGGACAGGTAGATAGCAATCAGCCCCAGCATTTT
TRBV7-9,NA,TRBJ1-1,13,NA,CASSLQQGPEAFF,TGTGCCAGCAGCTTACAGCAGGGCCCGGAAGCTTTCTTT
TRBV18,NA,TRBJ2-1,15,NA,CASSPGGFSYNEQFF,TGTGCCAGCTCACCTGGGGGGTTTTCCTACAATGAGCAGTTCTTC
TRBV7-3,NA,TRBJ1-1,15,once,CASSLYGTQNTEAFF,TGTGCCAGCAGCTTATATGGGACACAGAACACTGAAGCTTTCTTT
TRBV28,NA,TRBJ2-5,13,NA,CASSLGGIETQYF,TGTGCCAGCAGTTTAGGGGGGATAGAGACCCAGTACTTC
TRBV7-2,NA,TRBJ2-7,13,NA,CASSFTSFGEQYF,TGTGCCAGCAGCTTTACTAGTTTCGGCGAGCAGTACTTC
TRBV6-1,NA,TRBJ2-7,15,NA,CASSHGTLLFQEQYF,TGTGCCAGCAGTCACGGGACTCTGCTTTTTCAGGAGCAGTACTTC
TRBV25-1,NA,TRBJ2-1,13,NA,CASSGQLYNEQFF,TGTGCCAGCAGTGGACAGCTCTACAATGAGCAGTTCTTC
TRBV6-6,NA,TRBJ2-7,14,NA,CASSYSVGVYEQYF,TGTGCCAGCAGTTACTCGGTCGGGGTATACGAGCAGTACTTC
TRBV19,NA,TRBJ1-1,14,NA,CASSPRTTRTEAFF,TGTGCCAGTAGTCCAAGGACAACGAGGACTGAAGCTTTCTTT
TRBV4-2,TRBD2,TRBJ2-5,16,NA,CASSQLSGGAKETQYF,TGTGCCAGCAGCCAACTTTCGGGGGGGGCCAAAGAGACCCAGTACTTC
TRBV6-1,TRBD1,TRBJ1-5,15,NA,CACTGTGALNQPQHF,TGTGCCTGCACCGGGACAGGGGCTTTAAATCAGCCCCAGCATTTT
TRBV7-2,NA,TRBJ2-7,11,NA,CASRRYDEQYF,TGTGCCAGCAGACGGTACGACGAGCAGTACTTC